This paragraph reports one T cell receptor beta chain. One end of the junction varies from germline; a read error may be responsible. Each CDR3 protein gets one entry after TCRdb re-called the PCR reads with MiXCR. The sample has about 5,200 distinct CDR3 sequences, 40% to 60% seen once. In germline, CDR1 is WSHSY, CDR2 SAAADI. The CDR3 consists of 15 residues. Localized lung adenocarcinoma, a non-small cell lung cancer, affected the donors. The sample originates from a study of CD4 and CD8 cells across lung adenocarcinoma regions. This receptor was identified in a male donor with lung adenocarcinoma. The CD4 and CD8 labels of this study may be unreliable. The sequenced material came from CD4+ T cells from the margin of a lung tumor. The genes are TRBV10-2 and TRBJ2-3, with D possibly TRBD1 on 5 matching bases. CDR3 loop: CASSPQAVGTEAQFF. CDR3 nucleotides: TGCGCCAGCTCCCCACAGGCTGTGGGCACAGAGGCGCAGTTTTTT.